These 9 T cell receptor beta chains were sequenced from one sample in a study of blood T cell repertoires in COVID-19. Data came from immunoSEQ multiplex PCR; TCRdb stores just in-frame clones and leaves some out. The sample holds 250,000 or so clones, 80% to 90% seen once. Sequenced material: peripheral blood. Receptors originate from a man aged 60-69 years with acute or convalescent COVID-19.

The count of this clone is one. V usage is TRBV11-2 and J usage is TRBJ2-1, with TRBD2 identical over 7 bases. Germline V lookup: CDR1 SGHAT, CDR2 FQNNGV. This CDR3 region has 16 residues. Losses at the gene ends were 0 bases for V and 3 bases for J; bases not matched to a gene: 5. This chain's CDR3 is CASSLDGGSDYNEQFF. DNA for the CDR3: TGTGCCAGCAGCTTAGATGGCGGGAGCGACTACAATGAGCAGTTCTTC.

V gene TRBV5-1 combines with J gene TRBJ1-4; 12 bases align to TRBD1. The J segment lost 4 bases and the V segment lost 4 bases, leaving 5 bases of the junction unmatched. Germline loops: CDR1 SGHRS, CDR2 YFSETQ. This CDR3 contains 16 residues. The CDR3 is CASSGTGGFINEKLFF. In DNA form, the CDR3 reads TGCGCCAGCAGCGGGACAGGGGGCTTCATTAATGAAAAACTGTTTTTT.

The chain employs TRBV9 and TRBJ2-1; 11 bases line up with TRBD2. CDR1 is SGDLS and CDR2 is YYNGEE in the germline V gene. The trim removed 3 bases at V and 6 bases at J, leaving 5 bases unmatched. The CDR3 loop spans 15 amino acids. Here the CDR3 reads CASSAVAGGSNEQFF. In DNA, the CDR3 is TGTGCCAGCAGCGCGGTAGCGGGAGGGAGCAATGAGCAGTTCTTC.

The chain has TRBV27 and TRBJ2-7; 9 bases fit TRBD1. J lost 2 bases, V lost 4 bases, and 3 bases had no gene match. CDR3 size: 14 residues. Germline values: CDR1 MNHEY, CDR2 SMNVEV (reference sequence). The CDR3 loop reads CASSSGQGPYEQYF. CDR3 nucleotides: TGTGCCAGCAGTTCCGGACAGGGGCCCTACGAGCAGTACTTC.

The chain joins TRBV14 to TRBJ1-3, with unresolved D. Trimming took 4 bases from V and 1 from J, leaving 5 bases between them. The CDR3 spans 13 residues. Germline CDR1 and CDR2: SGHDN and FVKESK. CDR3 sequence: CASSRPSGNTIYF. CDR3 nucleotide sequence: TGTGCCAGCAGCCGTCCGTCTGGAAACACCATATATTTT. Full variable domain (missing parts from reference TRBV14 and TRBJ1-3): EAGVTQFPSHSVIEKGQTVTLRCDPISGHDNLYWYRRVMGKEIKFLLHFVKESKQDESGMPNNRFLAERTGGTYSTLKVQPAELEDSGVYFCASSRPSGNTIYFGEGSWLTVV.

The chain carries TRBV9 and TRBJ2-1; D unclear. CDR3 length: 13 amino acids. V lost 4 bases and J 3 bases, leaving 8 bases between the germline ends. In germline, CDR1 is SGDLS, CDR2 YYNGEE. The CDR3: CASSPTDYNEQFF. The CDR3 DNA sequence: TGTGCCAGCAGCCCAACTGACTACAATGAGCAGTTCTTC.

This clone was found a few times. This chain links TRBV12-3 or TRBV12-4 with TRBJ2-7; D may be TRBD2 (6 bases). Trimming pared 1 base from V and 5 bases from J, leaving 9 bases between. The CDR3 length is 13 residues. CDR3 in DNA: TGTGCCAGCAGTTTAGGAACGGGGGACGAGCAGTACTTC. Translation gives CASSLGTGDEQYF.

The chain links TRBV9 to TRBJ2-2, with D possibly matching TRBD1 (5 bases). Germline CDR1 and CDR2: SGDLS and YYNGEE. Trimming cost V 4 bases and J 0 bases, with 25 bases left between them. CDR3 length equals 20 residues. The CDR3, as DNA: TGTGCCAGCAGCCCCCAGTTTTCCACCCGCAGGGTTTCGAACACCGGGGAGCTGTTTTTT. Protein sequence: CASSPQFSTRRVSNTGELFF.

Concerning this clone: In the same sample, other DNA sequences code for this CDR3. The rearrangement uses TRBV7-2 and TRBJ2-1, with TRBD2 matching over 12 bases. The germline V gene has CDR1 SGHTA and CDR2 FQGNSA. Trimming removed 5 bases from V and 7 bases from J; junction bases left unmatched: 6. The CDR3 has 15 amino acids. The DNA for the CDR3 is TGTGCCAGCAGCCCCGAGACTAGCGGGAGAAATGAGCAGTTCTTC. Translating gives CASSPETSGRNEQFF.